The clone carrying this T cell receptor beta chain appeared many times. CDR3 size: 14 residues. CDR1 is SGHKS, CDR2 YYEKEE, per germline (reference sequence). V was cut by 3 bases and J by 0 bases, with 9 bases left in between. It was RNA transcripts that yielded the amplified TCR beta CDR3 regions. First-round RT-PCR targeting the TCR CDR3 was performed with the HTBI primer set. TCRdb analysed the multiplex PCR reads with MiXCR anew, one entry per CDR3 protein. The table lists around 420,000 distinct CDR3 sequences, about 15% of them singletons. The sample belongs to a study of T cells in Graves' hyperthyroidism and ophthalmopathy. A patient was excluded if there was uncontrolled infection, other autoimmune disease, pregnancy or lactation.

The sequenced material came from blood. The chain has TRBV5-5 and TRBJ2-5; D is perhaps TRBD1 (6 bases). This TCR was sampled from a woman aged 18-29 years with Graves' hyperthyroidism. CDR3 protein: CASSSQGYQETQYF. The CDR3 nucleotides are TGTGCCAGCAGCTCCCAGGGGTACCAAGAGACCCAGTACTTC.